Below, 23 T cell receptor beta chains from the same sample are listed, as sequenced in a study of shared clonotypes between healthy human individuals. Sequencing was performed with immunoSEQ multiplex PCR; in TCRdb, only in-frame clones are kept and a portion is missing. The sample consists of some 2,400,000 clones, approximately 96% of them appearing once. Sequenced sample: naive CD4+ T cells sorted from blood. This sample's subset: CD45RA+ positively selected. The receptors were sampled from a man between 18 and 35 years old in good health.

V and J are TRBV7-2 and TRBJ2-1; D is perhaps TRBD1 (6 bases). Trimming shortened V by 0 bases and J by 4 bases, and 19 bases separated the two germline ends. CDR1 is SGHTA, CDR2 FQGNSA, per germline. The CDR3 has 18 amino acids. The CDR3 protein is CASSLARLSERGYNEQFF. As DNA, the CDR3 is TGTGCCAGCAGCTTAGCTCGGTTGTCGGAAAGGGGGTACAATGAGCAGTTCTTC.

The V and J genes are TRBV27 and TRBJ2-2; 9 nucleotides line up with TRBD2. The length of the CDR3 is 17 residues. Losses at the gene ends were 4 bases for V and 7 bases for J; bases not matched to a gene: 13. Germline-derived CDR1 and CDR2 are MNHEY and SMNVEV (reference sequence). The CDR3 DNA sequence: TGTGCCAGCAGTTCCCGTTGGGCGGGAGGGTGGAGCGGGGAGCTGTTTTTT. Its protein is CASSSRWAGGWSGELFF.

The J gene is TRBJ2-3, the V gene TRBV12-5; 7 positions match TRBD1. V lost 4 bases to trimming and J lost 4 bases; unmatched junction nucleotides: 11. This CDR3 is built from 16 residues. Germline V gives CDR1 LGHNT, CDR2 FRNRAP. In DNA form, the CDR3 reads TGTGCTAGTGGTTCTGGGGCAGGGGGTACGGCAGATACGCAGTATTTT. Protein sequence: CASGSGAGGTADTQYF. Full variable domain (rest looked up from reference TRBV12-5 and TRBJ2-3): DARVTQTPRHKVTEMGQEVTMRCQPILGHNTVFWYRQTMMQGLELLAYFRNRAPLDDSGMPKDRFSAEMPDATLATLKIQPSEPRDSAVYFCASGSGAGGTADTQYFGPGTRLTVL.

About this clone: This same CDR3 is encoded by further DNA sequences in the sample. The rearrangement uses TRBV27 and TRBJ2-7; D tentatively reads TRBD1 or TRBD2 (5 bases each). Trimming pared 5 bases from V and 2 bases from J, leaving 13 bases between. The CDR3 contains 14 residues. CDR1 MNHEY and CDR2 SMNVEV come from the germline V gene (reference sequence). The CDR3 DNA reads TGTGCCAGCAGTAGCCGGGACCGAGCCTACGAGCAGTACTTC. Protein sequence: CASSSRDRAYEQYF.

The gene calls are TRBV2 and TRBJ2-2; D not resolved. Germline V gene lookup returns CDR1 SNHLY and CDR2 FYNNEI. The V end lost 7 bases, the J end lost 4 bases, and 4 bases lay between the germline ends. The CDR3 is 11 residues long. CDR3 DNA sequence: TGTGCCAGCAATCCCACCGGGGAGCTGTTTTTT. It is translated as CASNPTGELFF.

CDR3 in amino acids: CASSLGPNTQYF. CDR3 nucleotide sequence: TGTGCCAGCAGTTTAGGCCCCAATACGCAGTATTTT. The chain employs TRBV27 and TRBJ2-3; no definite D call. This CDR3 is built from 12 residues. Germline loops: CDR1 MNHEY, CDR2 SMNVEV (reference sequence). Trimming left V 2 bases short and J 7 bases short, with 7 bases between.

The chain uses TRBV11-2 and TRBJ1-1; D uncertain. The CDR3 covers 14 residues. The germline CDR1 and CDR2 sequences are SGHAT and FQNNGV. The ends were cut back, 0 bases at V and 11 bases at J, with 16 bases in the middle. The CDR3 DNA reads TGTGCCAGCAGCTTAGAGGCGGTTGGGAGGAGGGCTTTCTTT. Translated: CASSLEAVGRRAFF.

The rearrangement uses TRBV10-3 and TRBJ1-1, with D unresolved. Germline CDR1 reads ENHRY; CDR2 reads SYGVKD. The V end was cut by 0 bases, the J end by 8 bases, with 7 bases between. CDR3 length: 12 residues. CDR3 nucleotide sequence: TGTGCCATCAGTGAGTCGATGGGAGAAGCTTTCTTT. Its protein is CAISESMGEAFF.

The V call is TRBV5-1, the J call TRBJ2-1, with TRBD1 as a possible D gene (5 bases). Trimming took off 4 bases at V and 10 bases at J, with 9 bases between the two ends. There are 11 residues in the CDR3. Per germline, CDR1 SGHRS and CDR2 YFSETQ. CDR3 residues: CASSLQAEQFF. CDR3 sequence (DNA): TGCGCCAGCAGCCTACAGGCGGAGCAGTTCTTC.

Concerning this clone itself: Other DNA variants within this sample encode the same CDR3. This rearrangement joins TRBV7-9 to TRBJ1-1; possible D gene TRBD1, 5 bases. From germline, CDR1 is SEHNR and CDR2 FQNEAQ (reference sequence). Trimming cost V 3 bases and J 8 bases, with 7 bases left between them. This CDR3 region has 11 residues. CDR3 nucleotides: TGTGCCAGCAGCTTGAAGGGGGAAGCTTTCTTT. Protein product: CASSLKGEAFF.

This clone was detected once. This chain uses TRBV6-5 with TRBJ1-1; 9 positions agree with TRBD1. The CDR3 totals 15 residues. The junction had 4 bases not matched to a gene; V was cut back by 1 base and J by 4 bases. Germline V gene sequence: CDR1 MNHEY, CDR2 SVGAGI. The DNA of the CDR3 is TGTGCCAGCAGTTACTTCGGGACAGGGAGCACTGAAGCTTTCTTT. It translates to CASSYFGTGSTEAFF.

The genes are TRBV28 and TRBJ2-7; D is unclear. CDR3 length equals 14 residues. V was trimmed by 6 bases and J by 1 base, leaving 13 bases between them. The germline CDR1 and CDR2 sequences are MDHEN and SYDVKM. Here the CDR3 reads CASSPFHGSYEQYF. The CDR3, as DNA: TGTGCCAGCAGCCCTTTTCACGGGTCCTACGAGCAGTACTTC.

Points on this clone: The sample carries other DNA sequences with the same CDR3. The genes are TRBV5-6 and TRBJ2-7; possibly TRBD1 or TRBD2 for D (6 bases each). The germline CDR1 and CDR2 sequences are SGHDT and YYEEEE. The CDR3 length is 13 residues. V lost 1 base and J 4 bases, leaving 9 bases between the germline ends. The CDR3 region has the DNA TGTGCCAGCAGCTTGACAGGGAGGTACGAGCAGTACTTC. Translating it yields CASSLTGRYEQYF.

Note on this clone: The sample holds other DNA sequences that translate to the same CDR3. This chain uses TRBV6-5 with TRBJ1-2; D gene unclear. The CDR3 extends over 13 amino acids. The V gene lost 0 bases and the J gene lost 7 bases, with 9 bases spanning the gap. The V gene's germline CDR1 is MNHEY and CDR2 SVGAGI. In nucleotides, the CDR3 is TGTGCCAGCAGTTACTCGGGAGGGAGTGGCTACACCTTC. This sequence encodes CASSYSGGSGYTF.

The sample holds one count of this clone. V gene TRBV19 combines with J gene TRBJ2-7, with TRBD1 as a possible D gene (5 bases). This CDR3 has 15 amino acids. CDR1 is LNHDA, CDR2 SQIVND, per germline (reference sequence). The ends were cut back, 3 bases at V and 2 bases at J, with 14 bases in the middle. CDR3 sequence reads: CASSIRLQGTYEQYF. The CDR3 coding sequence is TGTGCCAGTAGTATCAGGCTGCAGGGTACCTACGAGCAGTACTTC.

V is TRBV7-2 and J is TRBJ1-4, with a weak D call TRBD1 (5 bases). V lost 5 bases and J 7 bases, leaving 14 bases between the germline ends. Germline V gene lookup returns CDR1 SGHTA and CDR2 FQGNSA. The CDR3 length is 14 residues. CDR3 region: CASSIRVPSEKLFF. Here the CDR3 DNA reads TGTGCCAGCAGCATCAGGGTTCCTTCTGAAAAACTGTTTTTT.

The CDR3 DNA reads as TGTGCCAGCAGCGTAGTGCGGGACGCAGATACGCAGTATTTT. It specifies CASSVVRDADTQYF. The chain joins TRBV9 to TRBJ2-3, with D possibly TRBD2 on 6 matching bases. Trimming removed 0 bases from V and 4 bases from J, with 9 bases in between. Germline V lookup: CDR1 SGDLS, CDR2 YYNGEE. The CDR3 runs to 14 residues.

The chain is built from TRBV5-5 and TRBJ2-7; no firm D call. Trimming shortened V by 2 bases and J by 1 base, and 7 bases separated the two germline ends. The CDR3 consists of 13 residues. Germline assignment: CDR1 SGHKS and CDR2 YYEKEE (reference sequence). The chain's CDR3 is CASSLSVSYEQYF. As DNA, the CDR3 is TGTGCCAGCAGCTTATCCGTTTCCTACGAGCAGTACTTC. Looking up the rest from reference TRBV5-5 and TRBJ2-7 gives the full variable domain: DAGVTQSPTHLIKTRGQQVTLRCSPISGHKSVSWYQQVLGQGPQFIFQYYEKEERGRGNFPDRFSARQFPNYSSELNVNALLLGDSALYLCASSLSVSYEQYFGPGTRLTVT.

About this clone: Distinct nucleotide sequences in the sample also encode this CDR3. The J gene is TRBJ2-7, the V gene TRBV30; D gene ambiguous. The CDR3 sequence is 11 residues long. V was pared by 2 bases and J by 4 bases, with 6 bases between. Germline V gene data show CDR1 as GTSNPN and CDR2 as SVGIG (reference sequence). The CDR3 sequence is CAWSTSYEQYF. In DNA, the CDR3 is TGTGCCTGGAGTACCTCATACGAGCAGTACTTC.

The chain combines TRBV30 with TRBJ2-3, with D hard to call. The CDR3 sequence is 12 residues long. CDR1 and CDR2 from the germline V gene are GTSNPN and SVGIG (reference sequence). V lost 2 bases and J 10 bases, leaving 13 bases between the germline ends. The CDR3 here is CAWSMDSKAQYF. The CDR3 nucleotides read TGTGCCTGGAGTATGGATAGTAAGGCGCAGTATTTT.

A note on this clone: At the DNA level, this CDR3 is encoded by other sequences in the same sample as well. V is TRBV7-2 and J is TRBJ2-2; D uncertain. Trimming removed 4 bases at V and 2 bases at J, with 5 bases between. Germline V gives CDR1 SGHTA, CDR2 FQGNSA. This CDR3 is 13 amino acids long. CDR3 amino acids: CASSSYNTGELFF. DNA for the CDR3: TGTGCCAGCAGCTCTTATAACACCGGGGAGCTGTTTTTT.

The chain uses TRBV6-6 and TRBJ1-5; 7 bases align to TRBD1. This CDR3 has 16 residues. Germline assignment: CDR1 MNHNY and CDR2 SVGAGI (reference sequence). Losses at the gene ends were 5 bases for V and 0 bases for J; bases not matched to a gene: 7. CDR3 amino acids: CASSPRQGLSNQPQHF. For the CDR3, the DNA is TGTGCCAGCAGTCCTCGACAGGGCCTTAGCAATCAGCCCCAGCATTTT.

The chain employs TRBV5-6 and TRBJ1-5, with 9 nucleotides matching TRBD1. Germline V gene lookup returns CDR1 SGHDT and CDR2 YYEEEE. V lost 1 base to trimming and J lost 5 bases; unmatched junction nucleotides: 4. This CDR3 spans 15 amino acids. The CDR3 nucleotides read TGTGCCAGCAGCTTGACAGGGGGCGAGGATCAGCCCCAGCATTTT. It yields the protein CASSLTGGEDQPQHF.